Each of the 31 T cell receptor beta chains below was sequenced from the same sample in a study of cytomegalovirus exposure and HLA in healthy donors. TCRdb keeps only in-frame clones here, not all; method: immunoSEQ multiplex PCR. The sample yields 200,000 to 250,000 clones, 75% to 90% seen once. The sample taken for sequencing was PBMCs. These receptors all come from a woman aged 18-29 years in good health and CMV-seronegative.

V usage is TRBV7-6 and J usage is TRBJ1-4; unclear D gene. There are 13 residues in the CDR3. Trimming cost V 1 base and J 6 bases, with 6 bases left between them. Germline assignment: CDR1 SGHVS and CDR2 FNYEAQ. The CDR3 sequence: CASSLGSYEKLFF. The CDR3 DNA follows: TGTGCCAGCAGCTTAGGTAGTTATGAAAAACTGTTTTTT.

This clone was observed a few times. This chain connects TRBV30 to TRBJ1-2, with 7 positions matching TRBD1. CDR1 and CDR2 from the germline V gene are GTSNPN and SVGIG (reference sequence). J gave up 2 bases and V 3 bases, and 0 bases lay outside the gene matches. CDR3 size: 12 residues. For the CDR3, the DNA is TGTGCCTGGAGCAGGGGGAACTATGGCTACACCTTC. Residues: CAWSRGNYGYTF.

The rearrangement links TRBV2 to TRBJ2-7, with D maybe TRBD2 (5 bases). Trimming left V 3 bases short and J 6 bases short, with 12 bases between. The CDR3 contains 13 residues. Germline lookup yields CDR1 SNHLY and CDR2 FYNNEI. The chain's CDR3 is CASSDVGVSEQYF. CDR3 coding DNA: TGTGCCAGCAGTGATGTCGGGGTCTCCGAGCAGTACTTC.

This clone was found a few times. DNA for the CDR3: TGTGCCAGCAGCTTATCTGGCAATGAGCAGTTCTTC. It specifies CASSLSGNEQFF. The V and J genes are TRBV7-3 and TRBJ2-1, with no clear D. Germline assignment: CDR1 SGHTA and CDR2 FQGTGA. The CDR3 covers 12 residues. The V gene lost 2 bases and the J gene lost 6 bases, with 5 bases spanning the gap.

The rearrangement uses TRBV7-9 and TRBJ2-1; no reliable D call. Germline V gene lookup returns CDR1 SEHNR and CDR2 FQNEAQ (reference sequence). With 0 bases removed from V and 0 bases from J, the gap between germline ends came to 9 bases. The CDR3 length is 16 residues. The CDR3 reads CASSLASSSSYNEQFF. CDR3 DNA sequence: TGTGCCAGCAGCTTAGCTTCGTCTAGCTCCTACAATGAGCAGTTCTTC.

V and J are TRBV5-1 and TRBJ2-3; D is unresolved. Germline values: CDR1 SGHRS, CDR2 YFSETQ. V lost 3 bases and J 2 bases, leaving 13 bases between the germline ends. The CDR3 is 15 amino acids. This CDR3 reads CASSSSKLPTDTQYF. In DNA form, the CDR3 reads TGCGCCAGCAGCTCAAGTAAACTCCCCACAGATACGCAGTATTTT.

This sequence joins TRBV6-1 and TRBJ2-1, with TRBD2 identical over 10 bases. The CDR3 extends over 14 amino acids. Germline lookup yields CDR1 MNHNS and CDR2 SASEGT. V shed 7 bases and J 1 base; nucleotides not matched to a gene: 1. The CDR3 nucleotides read TGTGCCAGCACTAGCGGGAGTTCCTACAATGAGCAGTTCTTC. This translates into CASTSGSSYNEQFF.

The V call is TRBV2, the J call TRBJ2-1; possibly TRBD2 for D (6 bases). Germline V gives CDR1 SNHLY, CDR2 FYNNEI. Trimming cost V 6 bases and J 1 base, with 7 bases left between them. CDR3 length: 13 residues. CDR3 region: CASSGGSYNEQFF. The CDR3 region has the DNA TGTGCCAGCAGCGGGGGTTCCTACAATGAGCAGTTCTTC.

The chain uses TRBV27 and TRBJ1-2; 10 bases match TRBD1. CDR1 MNHEY and CDR2 SMNVEV come from the germline V gene (reference sequence). The CDR3 is 13 residues long. V gave up 4 bases and J gave up 8 bases; unmatched junction bases: 4. The CDR3 sequence: CASSSTGGWGYTF. CDR3 in DNA: TGTGCCAGCAGTTCGACAGGGGGCTGGGGCTACACCTTC.

This sequence joins TRBV2 and TRBJ1-4; 7 bases line up with TRBD1. This CDR3 has 15 amino acids. V gave up 4 bases and J gave up 1 base; unmatched junction bases: 3. Germline V gene sequence: CDR1 SNHLY, CDR2 FYNNEI. In nucleotides, the CDR3 is TGTGCCAGCAGTGCCAACAGGGGAACTAATGAAAAACTGTTTTTT. This translates into CASSANRGTNEKLFF.

The chain carries TRBV18 and TRBJ2-1; TRBD1 is a possible D gene (6 bases). The V end was cut by 1 base, the J end by 8 bases, with 18 bases between. The germline V gene has CDR1 KGHSH and CDR2 LQKENI. CDR3 size: 16 residues. The CDR3 DNA reads as TGTGCCAGCTCACCACAGTTCAGGGGAACTGGCGATGAGCAGTTCTTC. As protein: CASSPQFRGTGDEQFF.

The V and J genes are TRBV29-1 and TRBJ2-7, with 8 bases that match TRBD2. The CDR3 contains 13 residues. Germline CDR1 SQVTM, CDR2 ANQGSEA. With V trimmed by 4 bases and J by 2 bases, 4 bases remained unmatched. In DNA form, the CDR3 reads TGCAGCGTTGTAACTAGCGGAGCCTACGAGCAGTACTTC. It specifies CSVVTSGAYEQYF.

V gene TRBV6-8 combines with J gene TRBJ1-1; 7 bases agree with TRBD1. The V segment lost 8 bases and the J segment 1 base; nucleotides outside the gene matches: 25. CDR3 size: 20 residues. Per germline, CDR1 MNHGY and CDR2 SAAAGT. This CDR3 is CASPSRNPFLMRQGNTEAFF. CDR3 DNA sequence: TGTGCCAGCCCTTCCCGAAACCCTTTCTTGATGCGACAGGGGAACACTGAAGCTTTCTTT.

The rearrangement links TRBV5-6 to TRBJ1-2; no reliable D call. The CDR3 consists of 15 residues. V was pared by 1 base and J by 8 bases, with 18 bases between. Germline V lookup: CDR1 SGHDT, CDR2 YYEEEE. The CDR3 region has the DNA TGTGCCAGCAGCTTGCGTGGACTCCCCGTGGGAGGCTACACCTTC. Protein sequence: CASSLRGLPVGGYTF. Variable domain in full (rest from reference TRBV5-6 and TRBJ1-2): DAGVTQSPTHLIKTRGQQVTLRCSPKSGHDTVSWYQQALGQGPQFIFQYYEEEERQRGNFPDRFSGHQFPNYSSELNVNALLLGDSALYLCASSLRGLPVGGYTFGSGTRLTVV.

This rearrangement joins TRBV6-1 to TRBJ2-2, with a possible D match to TRBD2 (6 bases). V was trimmed by 6 bases and J by 7 bases, leaving 15 bases between them. The germline CDR1 and CDR2 sequences are MNHNS and SASEGT. The CDR3 totals 14 residues. DNA for the CDR3: TGTGCCAGCAGGGCGGAGGGGTGGGTCGGGGAGCTGTTTTTT. This sequence encodes CASRAEGWVGELFF.

This sequence joins TRBV5-6 and TRBJ2-3; possible D gene TRBD1, 5 bases. The germline CDR1 and CDR2 sequences are SGHDT and YYEEEE. The CDR3 covers 14 residues. V was cut by 2 bases and J by 6 bases, with 13 bases left in between. DNA for the CDR3: TGTGCCAGCAGCTTTACAGGTCGGATGGATACGCAGTATTTT. The encoded protein is CASSFTGRMDTQYF.

The chain carries TRBV2 and TRBJ2-6, with TRBD1 matching 7 bases. J lost 2 bases, V lost 6 bases, and 4 bases had no gene match. In germline, CDR1 is SNHLY, CDR2 FYNNEI. The CDR3 is 15 amino acids. This CDR3 reads CASRQDRAGANVLTF. The CDR3 DNA reads TGTGCCAGCAGACAAGACAGGGCTGGGGCCAACGTCCTGACTTTC.

The V call is TRBV2, the J call TRBJ1-2; D is possibly TRBD1 (6 bases). The germline CDR1 and CDR2 sequences are SNHLY and FYNNEI. V was pared by 5 bases and J by 8 bases, with 18 bases between. The CDR3 loop spans 14 amino acids. This CDR3 is CASSPLGTLGGYTF. CDR3 DNA: TGTGCCAGCAGTCCCCTCGGGACACTCGGGGGCTACACCTTC.

The rearrangement joins TRBV27 to TRBJ2-3, with D possibly matching TRBD2 (5 bases). There are 16 residues in the CDR3. V lost 6 bases, J lost 0 bases, and 16 bases lay in between. Per the germline V gene, CDR1 is MNHEY and CDR2 is SMNVEV (reference sequence). CDR3 amino acids: CASSTSGPGSTDTQYF. CDR3 nucleotide sequence: TGTGCCAGCAGCACTAGTGGGCCCGGTAGCACAGATACGCAGTATTTT.

The CDR3 reads CASSYGVNTEAFF. The CDR3 coding sequence is TGTGCCAGCAGTTACGGTGTGAACACTGAAGCTTTCTTT. The rearrangement joins TRBV27 to TRBJ1-1; D is unclear. The CDR3 has 13 residues. Germline CDR1 and CDR2: MNHEY and SMNVEV (reference sequence). The ends were cut back, 4 bases at V and 0 bases at J, with 6 bases in the middle.

As concerns this clone: The same CDR3 is also encoded by other DNA sequences in this sample. The chain links TRBV5-1 to TRBJ2-7; D unresolved. There are 12 residues in the CDR3. CDR1 and CDR2 from the germline V gene are SGHRS and YFSETQ. Trimming stripped 4 bases from V and 3 bases from J, with 8 bases between. CDR3 nucleotides: TGCGCCAGCAGCCTGGACGGCTACGAGCAGTACTTC. Amino acid sequence: CASSLDGYEQYF.

The chain couples TRBV5-1 to TRBJ1-4, with D possibly TRBD1 on 5 matching bases. V lost 4 bases to trimming and J lost 5 bases, with 15 bases between them. The germline V gene has CDR1 SGHRS and CDR2 YFSETQ. This CDR3 has 15 amino acids. The chain's CDR3 is CASSLGDGMNEKLFF. DNA for the CDR3: TGCGCCAGCAGCCTAGGGGACGGAATGAATGAAAAACTGTTTTTT. Filled out from reference TRBV5-1 and TRBJ1-4, the complete variable domain reads KAGVTQTPRYLIKTRGQQVTLSCSPISGHRSVSWYQQTPGQGLQFLFEYFSETQRNKGNFPGRFSGRQFSNSRSEMNVSTLELGDSALYLCASSLGDGMNEKLFFGSGTQLSVL.

This clone has just a few counts. V and J are TRBV5-1 and TRBJ2-5; 7 nucleotides match TRBD1. With V trimmed by 0 bases and J by 4 bases, 9 bases remained unmatched. The CDR3 extends over 16 amino acids. CDR1 is SGHRS, CDR2 YFSETQ, per germline. CDR3 region: CASSLGVQGSGETQYF. CDR3 in DNA: TGCGCCAGCAGCTTGGGGGTACAGGGGAGCGGAGAGACCCAGTACTTC. The full variable domain, with the rest looked up from reference TRBV5-1 and TRBJ2-5, is KAGVTQTPRYLIKTRGQQVTLSCSPISGHRSVSWYQQTPGQGLQFLFEYFSETQRNKGNFPGRFSGRQFSNSRSEMNVSTLELGDSALYLCASSLGVQGSGETQYFGPGTRLLVL.

The DNA for the CDR3 is TGTGCCAGCAGGGTAGGACAGGGAACCTACAATGAGCAGTTCTTC. As protein: CASRVGQGTYNEQFF. The chain has TRBV2 and TRBJ2-1; 8 bases are shared with TRBD1. Per germline, CDR1 SNHLY and CDR2 FYNNEI. Trimming took 6 bases from V and 2 from J; bases not matched to a gene: 6. The CDR3 has 15 residues. Full variable domain (remainder filled in from reference TRBV2 and TRBJ2-1): EPEVTQTPSHQVTQMGQEVILRCVPISNHLYFYWYRQILGQKVEFLVSFYNNEISEKSEIFDDQFSVERPDGSNFTLKIRSTKLEDSAMYFCASRVGQGTYNEQFFGPGTRLTVL.

This clone was recorded a few times. The CDR3 reads CASRDDYGYTF. In DNA form, the CDR3 reads TGTGCCAGCAGGGACGACTATGGCTACACCTTC. V gene TRBV2 combines with J gene TRBJ1-2; no definite D call. Trimming cost V 6 bases and J 3 bases, with 5 bases left between them. The CDR3 contains 11 residues. The germline V gene encodes CDR1 SNHLY and CDR2 FYNNEI.

V gene TRBV5-4 combines with J gene TRBJ2-1, with D possibly called TRBD1 or TRBD2 (5 bases each). Germline V gives CDR1 SGHNT, CDR2 YYREEE (reference sequence). This CDR3 has 14 residues. Trimming left V 0 bases short and J 7 bases short, with 11 bases between. The DNA for the CDR3 is TGTGCCAGCAGCTTGGAACTAGAGGGGAATGAGCAGTTCTTC. Its protein product is CASSLELEGNEQFF.

The chain carries TRBV9 and TRBJ1-3; 7 bases are shared with TRBD1. This CDR3 has 15 amino acids. Germline V gene sequence: CDR1 SGDLS, CDR2 YYNGEE. V trimming: 4 bases; J trimming: 2 bases; junction bases outside the gene matches: 6. DNA for the CDR3: TGTGCCAGCAGCCTGGACAGGACGACTGGAAACACCATATATTTT. Translating gives CASSLDRTTGNTIYF. The variable domain in full, with the rest retrieved from reference TRBV9 and TRBJ1-3, is DSGVTQTPKHLITATGQRVTLRCSPRSGDLSVYWYQQSLDQGLQFLIQYYNGEERAKGNILERFSAQQFPDLHSELNLSSLELGDSALYFCASSLDRTTGNTIYFGEGSWLTVV.

Comment on this clone: At one of its ends the junction is not consistent with the germline gene, which may arise from a read error. The genes are TRBV9 and TRBJ2-3; D is perhaps TRBD1 (5 bases). The germline gives CDR1 SGDLS, CDR2 YYNGEE. The CDR3 extends over 13 amino acids. The CDR3 spells CASSTRHTGTQYF. In DNA form, the CDR3 reads TGTGCCAGCAGCACCCGACATACAGGTACGCAGTATTTT. Supplemented by reference TRBV9 and TRBJ2-3, the full variable domain reads DSGVTQTPKHLITATGQRVTLRCSPRSGDLSVYWYQQSLDQGLQFLIQYYNGEERAKGNILERFSAQQFPDLHSELNLSSLELGDSALYFCASSTRHTGTQYFGPGTRLTVL.

The rearrangement uses TRBV30 and TRBJ2-6; D remains ambiguous. Between the trimmed V and J ends, which lost 8 bases and 4 bases, there was a span of 15 bases. The CDR3 spans 14 residues. Germline assignment: CDR1 GTSNPN and CDR2 SVGIG (reference sequence). The CDR3 loop reads CAGPRGGGANVLTF. The CDR3 DNA is TGTGCCGGCCCCCGTGGTGGAGGGGCCAACGTCCTGACTTTC. Full variable domain (remainder filled in from reference TRBV30 and TRBJ2-6): SQTIHQWPATLVQPVGSPLSLECTVEGTSNPNLYWYRQAAGRGLQLLFYSVGIGQISSEVPQNLSASRPQDRQFILSSKKLLLSDSGFYLCAGPRGGGANVLTFGAGSRLTVL.

This clone was found once. The chain has TRBV7-2 and TRBJ1-2; D is ambiguous. From germline, CDR1 is SGHTA and CDR2 FQGNSA. This CDR3 is 13 amino acids long. Between the trimmed V and J ends, which lost 5 bases and 1 base, there was a span of 8 bases. CDR3 in amino acids: CASSPTNNYGYTF. CDR3 bases: TGTGCCAGCAGCCCGACAAATAACTATGGCTACACCTTC.

The CDR3 region is CASSSGGGVGYTF. CDR3 DNA sequence: TGTGCCAGCAGCTCTGGCGGCGGGGTTGGCTACACCTTC. The rearrangement links TRBV7-6 to TRBJ1-2; D gene uncertain. V lost 4 bases and J 7 bases, leaving 13 bases between the germline ends. CDR1 is SGHVS, CDR2 FNYEAQ, per germline. This CDR3 contains 13 residues. The whole variable domain, remainder taken from reference TRBV7-6 and TRBJ1-2, is GAGVSQSPRYKVTKRGQDVALRCDPISGHVSLYWYRQALGQGPEFLTYFNYEAQQDKSGLPNDRFSAERPEGSISTLTIQRTEQRDSAMYRCASSSGGGVGYTFGSGTRLTVV.